The source of this T cell receptor (beta chain) is a study of human T cells and chemical hapten exposure (dated by TCRdb to the early 2020s). Background for the entire study: For sensitization, 2% DPC in acetone was applied to a 2 cm by 2 cm area of upper inner arm skin. Blood for TCR sequencing was provided by twenty-nine alopecia patients at one to four time points (pre-sensitization, 2, 6 and 24 weeks). The libraries were sequenced as a pool, and the TCR yield per sample differed mostly because of small variations in library volumes within the pool. The patient cohort, mostly female, included alopecia areata with under or over 50% scalp involvement, alopecia totalis and alopecia universalis. Throughout the roughly 26-week study period, patients were also given weekly therapeutic DPC doses on the scalp. Blood samples were taken from patients before sensitization (week 0) and at 2, 6 and about 24 weeks after DPC sensitization. Peripheral blood TCR repertoire changes were tracked in vivo in alopecia patients during primary and secondary sensitization to the hapten diphenylcyclopropenone (DPC). Patch testing was performed on the upper back with Finn chambers containing 0.01% DPC, and the patch tests were scored after 6 days according to International Contact Dermatitis Research Group standards. Findings and caveats that apply to the study as a whole: DPC sensitization did not change how many TCRs were above 1 in 1000 frequency, and no evidence was found of alterations in global repertoire structure. Alopecia, a presumed autoimmune disease, was present in all patients, so the immune response of the patients might differ from that of healthy individuals. After repeated subsampling, changes were observed in the strength of the expansion versus patch-test correlation and in the threshold at which the correlation became significant. Compared with pre-sensitization or healthy control sets, expanded TCRs formed significantly more large CDR3 similarity clusters, which is consistent with antigen-driven responses. A positive correlation was found between the number of PT1 expanded TCRs and patch test score, with significance reached at thresholds 8, 16 and 32 but not 4.

Reading the label with the study, this specimen's time point is: patch test 1, 2 weeks after DPC sensitization. The sample's treatment or condition label, in plain terms: therapeutic diphenylcyclopropenone sensitization with weekly scalp DPC. At each patch-test visit, blood was drawn before the patch test was applied. Eligible patients were aged 18 to 70, diagnosed with alopecia, deemed suitable for DPC therapy, and excluded if pregnant. Total RNA was extracted from unfractionated whole blood collected in Tempus Blood RNA tubes. CDR1 SQVTM and CDR2 ANQGSEA were looked up in the germline V gene. V sheds 0 bases and J sheds 5 bases, leaving 14 bases between their ends. The CDR3 numbers 16 residues from cysteine through phenylalanine. The CDR3 DNA has 48 bases and is translated from base 1. Libraries came from RACE. Sequencing instrument: NextSeq 500. During library preparation, unique molecular identifiers were attached to individual cDNA molecules so that TCRs could be counted in a quantitative, reproducible way. From each blood RNA sample, both TCR alpha and TCR beta chains were sequenced. As for the authors' bioinformatics: The median number of TCRs per sample was over 95,000, ranging from about 23,224 to 750,000. The Decombinator software suite was used to annotate V, J and CDR3 in the TCR reads. For PS versus PT1 abundance plots, all samples were subsampled to the same number of TCRs (28,000). Expanded TCRs were defined as absent before sensitization and observed at least eight times at the 2-week time point. TCRdb itself trimmed the public reads at Q25 with fastp, ran MiXCR and retained productive beta chains. All rows with the same CDR3 protein become a single entry with the most common DNA and genes. The authors' filters were not applied to this entry. The sample data list fewer than 500,000 distinct CDR3 sequences, and about 4.8% of these were observed just once. Together, the top ten hold under 2.5% of the sample.

About this clonotype itself: Its antigen is not yet known. Per-base quality was not reported, and no clone a single base away is much larger than it.

The starting material was whole blood, obtained in connection with sensitization to the hapten diphenylcyclopropenone (DPC). This clonotype originated in a woman in her forties or fifties with alopecia areata. Some clones in this sample may be carry-over from other donors' samples. The rearrangement combines TRBV29-1 with TRBJ2-6; there is no confident call for the D gene. The DNA sequence is as follows: TGCAGCGTTGAAGATTCAGGACCCTCGAGGGCCAACGTCCTGACTTTC. Its protein is CSVEDSGPSRANVLTF.